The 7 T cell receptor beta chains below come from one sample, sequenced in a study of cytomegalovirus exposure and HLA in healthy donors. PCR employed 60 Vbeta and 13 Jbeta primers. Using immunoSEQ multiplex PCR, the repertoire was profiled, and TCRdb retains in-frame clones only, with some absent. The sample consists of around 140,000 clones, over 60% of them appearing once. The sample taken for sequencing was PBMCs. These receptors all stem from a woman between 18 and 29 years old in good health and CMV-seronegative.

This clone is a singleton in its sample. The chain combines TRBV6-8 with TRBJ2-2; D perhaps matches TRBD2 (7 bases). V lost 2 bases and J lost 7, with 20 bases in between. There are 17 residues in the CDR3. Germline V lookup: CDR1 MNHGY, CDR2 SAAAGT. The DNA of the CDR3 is TGTGCCAGCAGTTACAGGGCGGGGGCCACCGGGGGCGGGGAGCTGTTTTTT. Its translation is CASSYRAGATGGGELFF.

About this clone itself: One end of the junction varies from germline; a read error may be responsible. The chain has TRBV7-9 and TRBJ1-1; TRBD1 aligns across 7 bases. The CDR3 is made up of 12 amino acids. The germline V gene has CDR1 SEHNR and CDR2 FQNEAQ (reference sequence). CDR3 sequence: CAGSVAGTDAFF. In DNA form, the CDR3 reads TGTGCCGGCAGCGTAGCCGGGACAGACGCTTTCTTT. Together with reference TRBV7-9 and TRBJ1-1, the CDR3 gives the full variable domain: DTGVSQNPRHKITKRGQNVTFRCDPISEHNRLYWYRQTLGQGPEFLTYFQNEAQLEKSRLLSDRFSAERPKGSFSTLEIQRTEQGDSAMYLCAGSVAGTDAFFGQGTRLTVV.

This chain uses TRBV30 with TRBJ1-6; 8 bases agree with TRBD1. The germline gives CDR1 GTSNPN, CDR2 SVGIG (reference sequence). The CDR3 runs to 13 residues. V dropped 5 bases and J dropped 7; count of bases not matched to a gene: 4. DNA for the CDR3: TGTGCCTGGGCCAGACAGGGGAATTCACCCCTCCACTTT. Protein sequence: CAWARQGNSPLHF. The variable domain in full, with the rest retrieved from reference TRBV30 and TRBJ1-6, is SQTIHQWPATLVQPVGSPLSLECTVEGTSNPNLYWYRQAAGRGLQLLFYSVGIGQISSEVPQNLSASRPQDRQFILSSKKLLLSDSGFYLCAWARQGNSPLHFGNGTRLTVT.

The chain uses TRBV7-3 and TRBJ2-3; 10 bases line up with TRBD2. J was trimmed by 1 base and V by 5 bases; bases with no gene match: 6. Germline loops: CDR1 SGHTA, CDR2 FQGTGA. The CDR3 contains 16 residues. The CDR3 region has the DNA TGTGCCAGCAGCCCGACAGCGGGGGGGCGCACAGATACGCAGTATTTT. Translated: CASSPTAGGRTDTQYF.

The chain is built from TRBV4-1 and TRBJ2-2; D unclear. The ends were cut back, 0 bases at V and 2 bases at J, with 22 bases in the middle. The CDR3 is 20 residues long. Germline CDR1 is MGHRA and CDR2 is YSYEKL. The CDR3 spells CASSQDGSIAFSLNTGELFF. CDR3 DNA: TGCGCCAGCAGCCAAGATGGCTCGATAGCCTTTTCCCTTAACACCGGGGAGCTGTTTTTT.

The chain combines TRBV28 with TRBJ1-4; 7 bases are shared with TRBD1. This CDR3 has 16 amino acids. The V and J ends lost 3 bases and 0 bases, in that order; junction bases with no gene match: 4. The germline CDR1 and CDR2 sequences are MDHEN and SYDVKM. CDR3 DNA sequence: TGTGCCAGCAGTTTTAACAGGGGAGCAACTAATGAAAAACTGTTTTTT. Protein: CASSFNRGATNEKLFF.

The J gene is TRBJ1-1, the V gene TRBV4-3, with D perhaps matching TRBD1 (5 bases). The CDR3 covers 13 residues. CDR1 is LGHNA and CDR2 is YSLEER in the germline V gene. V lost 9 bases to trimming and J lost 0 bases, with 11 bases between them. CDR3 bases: TGCGCCAGTGGCGCAGGGTTGAACACTGAAGCTTTCTTT. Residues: CASGAGLNTEAFF.